This T cell receptor (beta chain) came from a study of T-cell memory formation after mild COVID-19. Germline-derived CDR1 and CDR2 are KGHSY and FQNENV. Trimming took off 11 bases at V and 0 bases at J, with 18 bases between the two ends. This CDR3 is built from 15 residues. This clonotype was observed a handful of times. Its antigen is currently unknown. Overall study results and limits: Pre-infection memory harbored some responding clones, suggesting cross-reactive memory joined.

TCRdb fed the 5' RACE reads into MiXCR, producing one record per CDR3 protein. The sample carries hundreds of thousands of distinct CDR3 sequences, about a fifth recorded once. The gene calls are TRBV16 and TRBJ2-3; D perhaps matches TRBD1 (6 bases). The origin of this receptor is an adult woman who had mild COVID-19 (a few samples of this study predate the infection). Cell type and time point are not known. The sequencing sample was made of PBMCs or a T cell subset sorted from them (not recorded which). Here the CDR3 DNA reads TGTGCCCTCAAACCCAGGCAGGGGAGCACAGATACGCAGTATTTT. As protein: CALKPRQGSTDTQYF.